This note documents a single T cell receptor (beta chain) sequence. This entry comes from a study of cytotoxic CD8 clonotypes in ibrutinib-treated CLL. Sequencing was performed with immunoSEQ multiplex PCR; in TCRdb, only in-frame clones are kept and a portion is missing. In the table there are fewer than 150,000 clones, around four fifths of which are singletons. The ends were cut back, 0 bases at V and 5 bases at J, with 16 bases in the middle. The CDR3 extends over 16 amino acids. Per the germline V gene, CDR1 is KGHSH and CDR2 is LQKENI. This specimen was PBMCs, taken after 24 months of ibrutinib treatment. The chain joins TRBV18 to TRBJ1-1; tentatively, D is TRBD1 (6 bases). This clonotype was sampled from a human donor with chronic lymphocytic leukemia. In DNA, the CDR3 is TGTGCCAGCTCACCACCGCTAGGGGGAGGAGGAACTGAAGCTTTCTTT. The encoded protein is CASSPPLGGGGTEAFF.